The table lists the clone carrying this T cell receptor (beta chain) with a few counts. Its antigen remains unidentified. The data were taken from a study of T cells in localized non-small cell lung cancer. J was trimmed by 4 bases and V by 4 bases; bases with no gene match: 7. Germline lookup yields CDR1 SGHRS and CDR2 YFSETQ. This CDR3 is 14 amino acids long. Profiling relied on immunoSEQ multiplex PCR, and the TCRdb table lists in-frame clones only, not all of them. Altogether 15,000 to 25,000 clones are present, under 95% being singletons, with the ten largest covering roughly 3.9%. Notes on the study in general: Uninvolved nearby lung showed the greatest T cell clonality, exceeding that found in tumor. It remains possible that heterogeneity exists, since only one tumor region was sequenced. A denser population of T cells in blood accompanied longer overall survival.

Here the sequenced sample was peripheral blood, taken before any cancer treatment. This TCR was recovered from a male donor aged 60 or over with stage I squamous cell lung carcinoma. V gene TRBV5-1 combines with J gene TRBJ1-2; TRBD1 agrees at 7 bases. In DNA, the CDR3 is TGCGCCAGCAGCCAGGGGGACACCGGCTATGGCTACACCTTC. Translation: CASSQGDTGYGYTF.